Sequencing of this T cell receptor (beta chain) was carried out in a study of T cells in localized non-small cell lung cancer. Only in-frame clones appear in the TCRdb table, and some are missing; sequencing was by immunoSEQ multiplex PCR. The table lists approximately 29,000 clones, approximately 86% of them singletons. Worth noting for this clone: The antigen is undetermined.

V shed 2 bases and J 6 bases; nucleotides not matched to a gene: 3. The CDR3 consists of 14 residues. Germline CDR1 is WNHNN and CDR2 is SYGVQD (reference sequence). General study findings and limits: Appearing in adjacent lung were a median roughly 60 of the top 100 tumor clones. An association was observed between higher blood T cell density and longer overall survival. Uninvolved adjacent lung, not tumor, had the highest T cell clonality.

This sequence joins TRBV10-1 and TRBJ2-2; 7 bases line up with TRBD2. This clonotype was sampled from a male donor aged 60 or over with stage I lung adenocarcinoma. The sequenced sample was peripheral blood, obtained before any cancer treatment. As DNA, the CDR3 is TGCGCCAGCAGTGAGCGGGGGGAAGCCGGGGAGCTGTTTTTT. This codes for CASSERGEAGELFF.